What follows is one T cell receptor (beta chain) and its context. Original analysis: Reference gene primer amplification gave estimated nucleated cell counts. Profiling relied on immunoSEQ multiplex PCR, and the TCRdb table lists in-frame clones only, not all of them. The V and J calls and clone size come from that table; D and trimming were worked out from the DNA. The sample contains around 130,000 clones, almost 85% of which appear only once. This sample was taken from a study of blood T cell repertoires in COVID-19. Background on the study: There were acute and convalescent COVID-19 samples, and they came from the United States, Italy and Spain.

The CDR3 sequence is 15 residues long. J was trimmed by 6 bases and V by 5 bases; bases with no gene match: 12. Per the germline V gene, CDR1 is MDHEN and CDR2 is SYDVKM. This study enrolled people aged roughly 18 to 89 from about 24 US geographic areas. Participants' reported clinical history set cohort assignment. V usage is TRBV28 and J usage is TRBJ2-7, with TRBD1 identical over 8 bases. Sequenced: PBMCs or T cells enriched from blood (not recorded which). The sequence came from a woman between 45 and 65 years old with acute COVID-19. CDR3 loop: CASSDLTGASREQYF. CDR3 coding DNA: TGTGCCAGCAGTGACCTGACAGGGGCGTCCCGCGAGCAGTACTTC.